This T cell receptor beta chain was identified during a study of follicular helper T cells after annual influenza vaccination. Study-level findings and limits: Change in circulating plasmablasts correlated with ICOS+CD38+ cTfh clonality change.

Germline-derived CDR1 and CDR2 are SGHAT and FQNNGV. The CDR3 runs to 16 residues. Trimming at V came to 0 bases and at J to 4 bases, leaving 6 bases not matched to a gene. Comment on this clone: Its antigen is undetermined.

Sorted blood CD4 subsets were sequenced before and after adults received seasonal inactivated influenza vaccine. TCRB sequencing was done at Survey resolution level. The method was immunoSEQ multiplex PCR; TCRdb's version includes in-frame clones alone and lacks a portion of them. The profile shows about 11,000 clones, over 80% of them singletons. This chain links TRBV11-2 with TRBJ2-3; 8 bases agree with TRBD2. This sequence was found in an adult who received the influenza vaccine. The starting material was CXCR5- memory CD4+ T cells sorted from blood, obtained 6 weeks after influenza vaccination. The CDR3 DNA is TGTGCCAGCAGCTTAGAGGGAGCGGGAGCGTCAGATACGCAGTATTTT. Amino acids: CASSLEGAGASDTQYF.